The clone carrying this T cell receptor (beta chain) has only one observation. The antigen is not known. The data stem from a study of cytomegalovirus exposure and HLA in healthy donors. Study-wide context: Unique TCRs numbering some 77 million, obtained from HLA-typed donors, made up an early data release.

The PCR contained 60 Vbeta and 13 Jbeta primers. Generated by immunoSEQ multiplex PCR, the TCRdb table keeps only in-frame clones and is missing some. Among 110,000 to 150,000 clones, 72% were seen once, and the ten largest hold roughly 2%. The CDR3 sequence is 16 residues long. The V and J ends lost 6 bases and 1 base, in that order; junction bases with no gene match: 6. Germline assignment: CDR1 LNHDA and CDR2 SQIVND (reference sequence). Overall study results and limits: Among immune exposure information, only CMV serostatus was available. About 87% or about 30% of the time was how often most TCR beta V segments were productive, according to an earlier analysis.

At sampling all donors were nominally healthy, likely with unrecorded immune exposures. Sequenced input: PBMCs. This clonotype originated in a man aged 40-55 years in good health and CMV-seronegative. This sequence joins TRBV19 and TRBJ2-3, with 11 bases fitting TRBD2. For the CDR3, the DNA is TGTGCCAGTAGCCCACTAGCGGGGGACCGCACAGATACGCAGTATTTT. Protein: CASSPLAGDRTDTQYF. Full variable domain (outside the CDR3, taken from reference TRBV19 and TRBJ2-3): DGGITQSPKYLFRKEGQNVTLSCEQNLNHDAMYWYRQDPGQGLRLIYYSQIVNDFQKGDIAEGYSVSREKKESFPLTVTSAQKNPTAFYLCASSPLAGDRTDTQYFGPGTRLTVL.